This T cell receptor beta chain is from a study of T cell responses to AZD1222 COVID-19 vaccine. Study conclusions and caveats: Repertoire collection took place solely once the T cell response had peaked. White British people made up most donors, females outnumbered males, and clonal diversity was possibly underestimated.

Analyses pooled second doses at about 4 or about 12 weeks. This table comes from immunoSEQ multiplex PCR, and its TCRdb copy is limited to in-frame clones, with some not included. Of over 90,000 clones listed, approximately 90% were seen once; the top ten hold roughly 3%. After removal of 3 bases from V and 8 bases from J, the junction contained 8 bases not matched to a gene. Germline assignment: CDR1 GTSNPN and CDR2 SVGIG (reference sequence). The CDR3 extends over 13 amino acids. On this clone itself: Its antigen is currently unknown.

The chain uses TRBV30 and TRBJ1-1; 8 bases align to TRBD1. The TCR sequence derives from an adult who received the AZD1222 COVID-19 vaccine. The starting material was peripheral blood, obtained 28 days after the second AZD1222 dose. CDR3 DNA: TGTGCCTGGAGGGGGACAGGCGGACAAGAAGCTTTCTTT. Its translation: CAWRGTGGQEAFF.